A single sample gave rise to the 12 T cell receptor beta chains below, sequenced in a study of blood T cell repertoires in COVID-19. Sequencing was performed with immunoSEQ multiplex PCR; in TCRdb, only in-frame clones are kept and a portion is missing. This sample has about 80,000 clones; around 81% occur once, and the top ten carry around a sixth. The material sequenced was peripheral blood. The receptors originated from a human donor in a cohort sampled during active COVID-19.

In regard to this clone: The sample has other DNA sequences that encode this CDR3 too. CDR3 residues: CASSLIQGARGYTF. The DNA for the CDR3 is TGTGCCAGCAGCTTAATACAGGGGGCGCGGGGCTACACCTTC. This chain joins TRBV7-9 and TRBJ1-2, with 9 nucleotides matching TRBD1. The germline CDR1 and CDR2 sequences are SEHNR and FQNEAQ (reference sequence). V was pared by 2 bases and J by 8 bases, with 6 bases of the junction left unmatched. The CDR3 spans 14 residues.

This chain links TRBV7-2 with TRBJ1-1; 12 bases fit TRBD1. Germline CDR1 SGHTA, CDR2 FQGNSA. The ends lost 3 bases at V and 5 bases at J; junction bases unmatched: 10. The CDR3 is made up of 17 amino acids. The CDR3 DNA sequence: TGTGCCAGCAGCTTCGGGACAGGGGGCTCCCGGTGGACTGAAGCTTTCTTT. As protein: CASSFGTGGSRWTEAFF. Full variable domain (remainder filled in from reference TRBV7-2 and TRBJ1-1): GAGVSQSPSNKVTEKGKDVELRCDPISGHTALYWYRQSLGQGLEFLIYFQGNSAPDKSGLPSDRFSAERTGGSVSTLTIQRTQQEDSAVYLCASSFGTGGSRWTEAFFGQGTRLTVV.

The V gene is TRBV6-5, the J gene TRBJ1-4, with TRBD1 identical over 9 bases. V was pared by 7 bases and J by 8 bases, with 11 bases of the junction left unmatched. Looked up from germline, CDR1 is MNHEY and CDR2 is SVGAGI. The CDR3 sequence is 15 residues long. CDR3 residues: CASIHPGTGREKLFF. In DNA form, the CDR3 reads TGTGCCAGCATTCACCCCGGGACAGGGAGGGAAAAACTGTTTTTT.

The CDR3 DNA reads as TGTGCCAGCAGGCCCCAGGATTTCCCATACAATGAGCAGTTCTTC. It encodes CASRPQDFPYNEQFF. The gene calls are TRBV5-4 and TRBJ2-1; the D is unclear. The CDR3 has 15 residues. Germline CDR1 is SGHNT and CDR2 is YYREEE (reference sequence). Trimming pared 5 bases from V and 4 bases from J, leaving 16 bases between. Full variable domain (remainder filled in from reference TRBV5-4 and TRBJ2-1): ETGVTQSPTHLIKTRGQQVTLRCSSQSGHNTVSWYQQALGQGPQFIFQYYREEENGRGNFPPRFSGLQFPNYSSELNVNALELDDSALYLCASRPQDFPYNEQFFGPGTRLTVL.

Here the CDR3 reads CASRAGALGGTEAFF. The CDR3 nucleotides read TGTGCCAGCAGGGCGGGAGCTCTAGGGGGCACTGAAGCTTTCTTT. The chain recombines TRBV2 with TRBJ1-1, with a weak D call TRBD1 (6 bases). The CDR3 extends over 15 amino acids. Germline CDR1 is SNHLY and CDR2 is FYNNEI. Trimming pared 6 bases from V and 4 bases from J, leaving 18 bases between.

The J gene is TRBJ1-4, the V gene TRBV4-1; D is ambiguous. The CDR3 has 12 amino acids. CDR1 and CDR2 from the germline V gene are MGHRA and YSYEKL. The germline V and J ends were trimmed by 6 bases and 6 bases, with 8 bases remaining between them. As DNA, the CDR3 is TGCGCCAGCAGGTTCGGGGATGAAAAACTGTTTTTT. The encoded protein is CASRFGDEKLFF.

The chain carries TRBV7-9 and TRBJ2-6; the D gene is possibly TRBD2 (6 bases). Trimming shortened V by 2 bases and J by 2 bases, and 7 bases separated the two germline ends. Per the germline V gene, CDR1 is SEHNR and CDR2 is FQNEAQ (reference sequence). The CDR3 runs to 15 residues. The CDR3 is CASSLTGAGANVLTF. The CDR3 nucleotides are TGTGCCAGCAGCTTAACGGGGGCTGGGGCCAACGTCCTGACTTTC.

Here the CDR3 DNA reads TGTGCCAGCAGCTCTCCTCCCTCGGTGGAGCAGTACGTC. Its protein is CASSSPPSVEQYV. The rearrangement uses TRBV5-5 and TRBJ2-7; D is unclear. The CDR3 runs 13 residues. In germline, CDR1 is SGHKS, CDR2 YYEKEE (reference sequence). V lost 3 bases and J 7 bases, leaving 14 bases between the germline ends.

The chain employs TRBV7-3 and TRBJ2-2; no clear D gene. This CDR3 spans 16 amino acids. The germline gives CDR1 SGHTA, CDR2 FQGTGA. Between the trimmed V and J ends, which lost 0 bases and 0 bases, there was a span of 8 bases. CDR3 DNA sequence: TGTGCCAGCAGCTTAACGGGCCGATCGAACACCGGGGAGCTGTTTTTT. Translated, it gives CASSLTGRSNTGELFF.

This clone was seen repeatedly, ten times or more. The J gene is TRBJ1-6, the V gene TRBV9; D gene uncertain. Per germline, CDR1 SGDLS and CDR2 YYNGEE. Trimming removed 0 bases at V and 7 bases at J, with 11 bases between. The CDR3 totals 15 residues. CDR3 sequence reads: CASSVGSEANSPLHF. In DNA form, the CDR3 reads TGTGCCAGCAGCGTAGGAAGTGAAGCAAATTCACCCCTCCACTTT.

This clone was counted once. The gene calls are TRBV27 and TRBJ2-6; D remains unclear. Germline CDR1 is MNHEY and CDR2 is SMNVEV (reference sequence). Trimming pared 5 bases from V and 0 bases from J, leaving 8 bases between. The CDR3 is 15 amino acids. CDR3 amino acids: CASSNGASGANVLTF. In DNA, the CDR3 is TGTGCCAGCAGTAACGGTGCCTCTGGGGCCAACGTCCTGACTTTC.

CDR3 sequence reads: CASRASRVYGYTF. CDR3 nucleotide sequence: TGTGCCAGCAGAGCTTCGAGAGTCTATGGCTACACCTTC. The chain has TRBV28 and TRBJ1-2; D unclear. V shed 6 bases and J shed 4 bases, with 12 bases lying between them. CDR3 size: 13 residues. From germline, CDR1 is MDHEN and CDR2 SYDVKM.